This paragraph covers one TCR beta chain sequence. Sequencing used immunoSEQ v3. Method: immunoSEQ multiplex PCR; TCRdb's copy keeps in-frame clones and lacks some. The sample yields tens of thousands of clones, 55% to 70% seen once. The entry originates in a study of TIL therapy for anti-PD-1-resistant metastatic lung cancer. The germline V gene encodes CDR1 SGHTA and CDR2 FQGNSA. The CDR3 runs 15 residues. Trimming left V 5 bases short and J 3 bases short, with 17 bases between. Time point here: pre-treatment sample, taken before nivolumab and TIL therapy. The starting material was blood, obtained at baseline. The source of this sequence is a person aged 25 to 79 with non-small cell lung cancer. The chain links TRBV7-2 to TRBJ2-7; maybe TRBD1 (6 bases). CDR3 residues: CASSPQQGYLYEQYF. The CDR3 nucleotides are TGTGCCAGCAGCCCCCAACAGGGATACCTCTACGAGCAGTACTTC.